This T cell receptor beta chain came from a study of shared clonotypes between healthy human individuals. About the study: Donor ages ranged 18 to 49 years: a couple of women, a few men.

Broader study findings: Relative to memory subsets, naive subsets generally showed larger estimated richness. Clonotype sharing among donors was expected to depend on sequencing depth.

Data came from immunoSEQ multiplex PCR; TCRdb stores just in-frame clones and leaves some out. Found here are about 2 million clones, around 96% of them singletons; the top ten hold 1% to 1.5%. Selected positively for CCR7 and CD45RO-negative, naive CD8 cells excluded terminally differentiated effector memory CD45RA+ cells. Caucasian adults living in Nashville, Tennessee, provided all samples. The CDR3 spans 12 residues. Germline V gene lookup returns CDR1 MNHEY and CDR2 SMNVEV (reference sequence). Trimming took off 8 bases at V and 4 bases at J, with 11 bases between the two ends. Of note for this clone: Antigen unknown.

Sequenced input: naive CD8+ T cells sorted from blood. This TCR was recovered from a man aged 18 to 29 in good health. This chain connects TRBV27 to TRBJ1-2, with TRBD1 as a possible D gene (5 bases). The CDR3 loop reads CASHGGVYGYTF. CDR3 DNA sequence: TGTGCCAGCCATGGGGGGGTCTATGGCTACACCTTC.